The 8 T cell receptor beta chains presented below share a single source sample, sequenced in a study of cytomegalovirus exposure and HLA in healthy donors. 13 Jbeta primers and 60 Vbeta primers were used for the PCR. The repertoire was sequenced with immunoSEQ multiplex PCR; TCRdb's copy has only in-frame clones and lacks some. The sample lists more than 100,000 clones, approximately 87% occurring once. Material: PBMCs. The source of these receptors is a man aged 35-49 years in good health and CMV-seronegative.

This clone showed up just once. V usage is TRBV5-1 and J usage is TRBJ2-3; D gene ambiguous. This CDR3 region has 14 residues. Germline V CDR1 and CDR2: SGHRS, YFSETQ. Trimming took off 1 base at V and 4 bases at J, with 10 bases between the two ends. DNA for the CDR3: TGCGCCAGCAGCTTGTTTATTCGTGCAGATACGCAGTATTTT. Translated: CASSLFIRADTQYF.

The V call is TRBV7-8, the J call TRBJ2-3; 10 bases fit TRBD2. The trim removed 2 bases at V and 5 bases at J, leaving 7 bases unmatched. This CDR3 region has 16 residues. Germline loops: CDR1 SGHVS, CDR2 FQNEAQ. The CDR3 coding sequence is TGTGCCAGCAGCTTAAGGTCAGCGGGAGGGATAGATACGCAGTATTTT. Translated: CASSLRSAGGIDTQYF.

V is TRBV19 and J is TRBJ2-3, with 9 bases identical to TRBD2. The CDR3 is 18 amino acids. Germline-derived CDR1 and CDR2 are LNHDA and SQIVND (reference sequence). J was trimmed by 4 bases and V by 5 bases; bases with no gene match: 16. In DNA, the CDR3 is TGTGCCAGTAGTCTCGGGGTAGCGGGGGCATCCGTTTCAGATACGCAGTATTTT. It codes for CASSLGVAGASVSDTQYF.

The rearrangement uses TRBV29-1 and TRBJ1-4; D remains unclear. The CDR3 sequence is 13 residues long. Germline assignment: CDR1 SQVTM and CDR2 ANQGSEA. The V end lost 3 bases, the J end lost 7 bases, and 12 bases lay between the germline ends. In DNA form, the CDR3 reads TGCAGCGTTGAGTTGCAGCAGGCTGAAAAACTGTTTTTT. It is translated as CSVELQQAEKLFF. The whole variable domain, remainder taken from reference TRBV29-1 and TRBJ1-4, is SAVISQKPSRDICQRGTSLTIQCQVDSQVTMMFWYRQQPGQSLTLIATANQGSEATYESGFVIDKFPISRPNLTFSTLTVSNMSPEDSSIYLCSVELQQAEKLFFGSGTQLSVL.

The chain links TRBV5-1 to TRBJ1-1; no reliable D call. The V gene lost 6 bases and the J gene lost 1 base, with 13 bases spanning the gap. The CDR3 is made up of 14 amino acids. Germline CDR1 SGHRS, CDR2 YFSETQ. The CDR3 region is CASTRGGPNTEAFF. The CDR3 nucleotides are TGCGCCAGCACCCGAGGAGGTCCGAACACTGAAGCTTTCTTT.

As DNA, the CDR3 is TGTGCCAGCAGCCCCGGGAGTAATGAAAAACTGTTTTTT. Its protein product is CASSPGSNEKLFF. The rearrangement links TRBV9 to TRBJ1-4, with D uncertain. The CDR3 covers 13 residues. CDR1 is SGDLS, CDR2 YYNGEE, per germline. Between the trimmed V and J ends, which lost 4 bases and 4 bases, there was a span of 8 bases.

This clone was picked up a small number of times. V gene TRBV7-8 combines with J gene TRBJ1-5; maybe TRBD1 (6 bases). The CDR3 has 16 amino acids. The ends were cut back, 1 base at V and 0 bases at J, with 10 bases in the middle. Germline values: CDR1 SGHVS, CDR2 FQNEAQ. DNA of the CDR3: TGTGCCAGCAGCTTAGATCAGGGGTATAGCAATCAGCCCCAGCATTTT. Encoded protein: CASSLDQGYSNQPQHF.

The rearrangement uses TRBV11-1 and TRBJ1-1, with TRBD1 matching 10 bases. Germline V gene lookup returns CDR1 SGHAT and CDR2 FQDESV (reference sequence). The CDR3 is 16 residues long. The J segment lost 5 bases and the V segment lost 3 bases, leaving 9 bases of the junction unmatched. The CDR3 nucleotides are TGTGCCAGCAGCTTCGACAGGGGGCAAGGTTGGACTGAAGCTTTCTTT. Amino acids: CASSFDRGQGWTEAFF.